Shown below are 6 T cell receptor beta chains from a single sample sequenced in a study of control samples from healthy donors and cancer patients. This table comes from immunoSEQ multiplex PCR, and its TCRdb copy is limited to in-frame clones, with some not included. The sample consists of about 140,000 clones, approximately 91% of them appearing once. The sequenced material came from blood. Receptors were obtained from a man between 25 and 39 years old in good health.

The genes are TRBV5-6 and TRBJ2-7; D unclear. The CDR3 totals 14 residues. Germline V gene lookup returns CDR1 SGHDT and CDR2 YYEEEE. Deletions cut 3 bases from V and 0 bases from J, with 10 bases between. This chain's CDR3 is CASSSSPSSYEQYF. The CDR3 nucleotides read TGTGCCAGCAGCTCATCTCCAAGCTCCTACGAGCAGTACTTC.

The V and J genes are TRBV15 and TRBJ2-2, with no clear D. Germline CDR1 LNHNV, CDR2 YYDKDF (reference sequence). CDR3 length equals 14 residues. Trimming took off 9 bases at V and 6 bases at J, with 17 bases between the two ends. For the CDR3, the DNA is TGTGCCACGGGCCCCCCCTCTTCCCCCGGGGAGCTGTTTTTT. Encoded protein: CATGPPSSPGELFF.

V usage is TRBV19 and J usage is TRBJ1-1, with D perhaps matching TRBD1 (5 bases). Trimming took 8 bases from V and 0 from J, leaving 16 bases between them. This CDR3 comprises 15 residues. Per germline, CDR1 LNHDA and CDR2 SQIVND (reference sequence). The CDR3 nucleotides are TGTGCCAGTTTGGGCCGACAGACAATGAACACTGAAGCTTTCTTT. It specifies CASLGRQTMNTEAFF.

The J gene is TRBJ2-1, the V gene TRBV21-1; whether TRBD2, the table's D call, matches the DNA was not checked. TRBV21-1 is a documented pseudogene. The CDR3 extends over 16 amino acids. The chain's CDR3 is CASSKFTRDGGNEQFF. The CDR3 coding sequence is TGTGCCAGCAGCAAGTTCACGCGGGACGGGGGCAATGAGCAGTTCTTC.

The chain recombines TRBV5-1 with TRBJ2-7; D gene uncertain. The V gene's germline CDR1 is SGHRS and CDR2 YFSETQ. This CDR3 has 15 amino acids. V lost 4 bases to trimming and J lost 0 bases, with 14 bases between them. In nucleotides, the CDR3 is TGCGCCAGCAGCATTAGAGTTCCTGACTCCTACGAGCAGTACTTC. Translating gives CASSIRVPDSYEQYF.

This clone was picked up a small number of times. J is TRBJ2-7 and V is TRBV5-6; 7 bases agree with TRBD2. CDR3 length equals 13 residues. V lost 4 bases, J lost 6 bases, and 7 bases stayed unmatched. CDR1 is SGHDT, CDR2 YYEEEE, per germline. CDR3 DNA: TGTGCCAGCAGCGGGCCCGGGACTATCGAGCAGTACTTC. Translating it yields CASSGPGTIEQYF. The full variable domain, with the rest looked up from reference TRBV5-6 and TRBJ2-7, is DAGVTQSPTHLIKTRGQQVTLRCSPKSGHDTVSWYQQALGQGPQFIFQYYEEEERQRGNFPDRFSGHQFPNYSSELNVNALLLGDSALYLCASSGPGTIEQYFGPGTRLTVT.